The 17 T cell receptor beta chains below were found in one sample sequenced in a study of blood T cell repertoires in COVID-19. Profiled with immunoSEQ multiplex PCR; TCRdb holds only in-frame clones, not every one. The sample contains 200,000 to 250,000 clones, approximately 90% of which appear only once. The sequencing sample was made of PBMCs or T cells enriched from blood (not recorded which). The receptors come from a woman in her twenties or thirties with acute COVID-19.

The chain uses TRBV7-2 and TRBJ2-3; tentatively, D is TRBD2 (7 bases). The CDR3 contains 15 residues. V lost 2 bases to trimming and J lost 4 bases, with 13 bases between them. Germline-derived CDR1 and CDR2 are SGHTA and FQGNSA. This chain's CDR3 is CASSLTGGVADTQYF. CDR3 DNA: TGTGCCAGCAGCTTAACGGGGGGCGTCGCAGATACGCAGTATTTT.

The chain links TRBV5-5 to TRBJ1-1, with D possibly being TRBD1 (6 bases). Germline CDR1 and CDR2: SGHKS and YYEKEE (reference sequence). The CDR3 totals 14 residues. V lost 2 bases to trimming and J lost 7 bases, with 15 bases between them. DNA for the CDR3: TGTGCCAGCAGCTTTGTTCGGGGGGCATTTGAAGCTTTCTTT. This encodes CASSFVRGAFEAFF.

The chain combines TRBV29-1 with TRBJ1-2; TRBD1 is a possible D gene (6 bases). CDR1 is SQVTM, CDR2 ANQGSEA, per germline. Trimming took 4 bases from V and 4 from J, leaving 10 bases between them. This CDR3 is built from 12 residues. CDR3 DNA sequence: TGCAGCGTTGTGGGGGCTTCCTATGGCTACACCTTC. It yields the protein CSVVGASYGYTF. Complete variable domain (other parts from reference TRBV29-1 and TRBJ1-2): SAVISQKPSRDICQRGTSLTIQCQVDSQVTMMFWYRQQPGQSLTLIATANQGSEATYESGFVIDKFPISRPNLTFSTLTVSNMSPEDSSIYLCSVVGASYGYTFGSGTRLTVV.

The chain couples TRBV11-2 to TRBJ2-3, with 10 positions matching TRBD2. V was clipped by 3 bases and J by 6 bases; unmatched bases: 3. The CDR3 runs 14 residues. Germline loops: CDR1 SGHAT, CDR2 FQNNGV. CDR3 bases: TGTGCCAGCAGCTTGGGGACTAGCGTGGATACGCAGTATTTT. This encodes CASSLGTSVDTQYF.

The chain is built from TRBV2 and TRBJ1-1, with TRBD1 identical over 11 bases. Germline-derived CDR1 and CDR2 are SNHLY and FYNNEI. This CDR3 contains 15 residues. Germline trimming cut 6 bases from V and 2 bases from J; bases unmatched to any gene: 5. The CDR3 reads CASSLGTGGNTEAFF. CDR3 in DNA: TGTGCCAGCAGCCTCGGGACAGGGGGTAACACTGAAGCTTTCTTT.

The chain is built from TRBV14 and TRBJ1-3; 7 positions agree with TRBD1. Trimming removed 1 base from V and 0 bases from J; junction bases left unmatched: 6. CDR1 is SGHDN, CDR2 FVKESK, per germline. CDR3 length: 17 amino acids. The DNA of the CDR3 is TGTGCCAGCAGCCAAGTGGCAGGGGGTTACTCTGGAAACACCATATATTTT. This encodes CASSQVAGGYSGNTIYF.

The chain recombines TRBV5-8 with TRBJ2-1; no clear D. Trimming removed 2 bases at V and 2 bases at J, with 8 bases between. The CDR3 contains 14 residues. Germline V gene lookup returns CDR1 SGHTS and CDR2 YDEGEE. CDR3 DNA: TGTGCCAGCAGCTTATTTGCGACCTACAATGAGCAGTTCTTC. It codes for CASSLFATYNEQFF.

This clone was counted a single time. This sequence joins TRBV7-8 and TRBJ2-1, with 10 bases identical to TRBD2. Trimming at V came to 7 bases and at J to 6 bases, leaving 15 bases not matched to a gene. CDR1 is SGHVS and CDR2 is FQNEAQ in the germline V gene. CDR3 length: 17 amino acids. CDR3 protein: CASTPRRTLAGANEQFF. DNA for the CDR3: TGTGCCAGCACTCCCAGGCGGACTCTAGCGGGGGCCAATGAGCAGTTCTTC.

The chain links TRBV6-2 or TRBV6-3 to TRBJ1-5, with 10 bases aligning to TRBD1. The CDR3 is made up of 14 amino acids. Trimming took 5 bases from V and 6 from J; bases not matched to a gene: 4. Germline V gene sequence: CDR1 MNHEY, CDR2 SVGEGT. The CDR3 region is CASSTGQGIQPQHF. The CDR3, as DNA: TGTGCCAGCAGTACGGGACAGGGGATTCAGCCCCAGCATTTT.

V gene TRBV5-6 combines with J gene TRBJ1-3; no firm D call. The CDR3 consists of 15 residues. Germline assignment: CDR1 SGHDT and CDR2 YYEEEE. The ends were cut back, 1 base at V and 4 bases at J, with 12 bases in the middle. The CDR3: CASSLRVRTGNTIYF. DNA for the CDR3: TGTGCCAGCAGCTTGCGGGTTAGAACAGGAAACACCATATATTTT.

The rearrangement links TRBV6-2 or TRBV6-3 to TRBJ1-6; D is undetermined. Trimming removed 4 bases from V and 5 bases from J, with 12 bases in between. Germline V gene lookup returns CDR1 MNHEY and CDR2 SVGEGT. The CDR3 is 15 residues long. The chain's CDR3 is CASSLRGLNNSPLHF. The DNA of the CDR3 is TGTGCCAGCAGTTTACGAGGGCTAAATAATTCACCCCTCCACTTT.

This clone has only a few counts. The genes are TRBV3-1 (or the pseudogene TRBV3-2) and TRBJ1-4; unclear D gene. Trimming stripped 0 bases from V and 4 bases from J, with 6 bases between. The CDR3 runs to 14 residues. Germline-derived CDR1 and CDR2 are LGHDT and YNNKEL (reference sequence). The CDR3 here is CASSQDWHNEKLFF. The CDR3, as DNA: TGTGCCAGCAGCCAAGATTGGCATAATGAAAAACTGTTTTTT.

The chain couples TRBV7-6 to TRBJ2-1; TRBD2 aligns across 7 bases. Germline CDR1 SGHVS, CDR2 FNYEAQ. The trim removed 0 bases at V and 5 bases at J, leaving 7 bases unmatched. CDR3 length: 16 residues. The DNA for the CDR3 is TGTGCCAGCAGCTTAGCGATAAGCGGGGTCGACAATGAGCAGTTCTTC. Translated: CASSLAISGVDNEQFF.

The rearrangement links TRBV10-1 to TRBJ1-6, with TRBD1 matching 7 bases. Germline loops: CDR1 WNHNN, CDR2 SYGVQD (reference sequence). Unmatched junction bases numbered 8, after V lost 2 bases and J lost 7 bases. This CDR3 has 16 residues. CDR3 loop: CASSEATGTENSPLHF. The DNA of the CDR3 is TGCGCCAGCAGTGAGGCAACCGGGACAGAGAATTCACCCCTCCACTTT.

The rearrangement links TRBV6-5 to TRBJ2-7; 7 bases fit TRBD2. The V and J ends lost 2 bases and 4 bases, in that order; junction bases with no gene match: 2. Per the germline V gene, CDR1 is MNHEY and CDR2 is SVGAGI. The CDR3 contains 13 residues. The CDR3 loop is CASSYGGEYEQYF. Here the CDR3 DNA reads TGTGCCAGCAGTTACGGGGGGGAGTACGAGCAGTACTTC.

This clone was detected only once. This rearrangement joins TRBV15 to TRBJ1-4, with 10 bases aligning to TRBD1. Germline V lookup: CDR1 LNHNV, CDR2 YYDKDF (reference sequence). CDR3 length equals 15 residues. J was trimmed by 6 bases and V by 5 bases; bases with no gene match: 6. The CDR3 nucleotides are TGTGCCACCAGCGTCGACAGGGGGCGTGATGAAAAACTGTTTTTT. It is translated as CATSVDRGRDEKLFF.

V is TRBV6-6 and J is TRBJ1-6; D possibly corresponds to TRBD1 (5 bases). V gave up 2 bases and J gave up 7 bases, with 15 bases separating them. The germline CDR1 and CDR2 sequences are MNHNY and SVGAGI (reference sequence). The CDR3 runs 16 residues. CDR3 in amino acids: CASSYPLDRGNSPLHF. The CDR3 DNA reads TGTGCCAGCAGTTACCCTCTGGACCGGGGGAATTCACCCCTCCACTTT.